This T cell receptor beta chain was observed in a study of follicular helper T cells after annual influenza vaccination. Overall study results and limits: Productive TCRB sequences came from only roughly 10-23% of cells. Each annual vaccination recalled recurring oligoclonal ICOS+CD38+ cTfh clonotypes.

Generated by immunoSEQ multiplex PCR, the TCRdb table keeps only in-frame clones and is missing some. The sample lists roughly 8,300 clones, 75% to 85% occurring once. Indicated time point: 2014-2015 season, pre-vaccination. Donors with HIV/AIDS, active malignancy, immunomodulators or active illness were excluded. Note on this clone: Its matching antigen is unknown.

The sample here was CXCR5+ CD38- circulating T follicular helper cells from blood, taken on the day of influenza vaccination. Subset noted: circulating Tfh, non-naive CD4+CXCR5+PD-1+ (ICOS+CD38+ or ICOS-CD38-). The sequence derives from an adult who received the influenza vaccine.

The CDR3: CASSLTTGDGGYTF. CDR3 in DNA: TGTGCCAGCAGCTTAACGACCGGGGACGGCGGCTACACCTTC. The chain carries TRBV7-3 and TRBJ1-2; D may be TRBD1 (5 bases). Germline CDR1 reads SGHTA; CDR2 reads FQGTGA. The CDR3 is 14 residues long. V dropped 0 bases and J dropped 8 bases, with 13 bases sitting between them.